The clone carrying this T cell receptor beta chain has a single count. What it binds is not known. Germline V lookup: CDR1 SQVTM, CDR2 ANQGSEA. This CDR3 region has 12 residues. V gave up 4 bases and J gave up 0 bases, with 6 bases separating them. This sample is part of a study of T cells in narcolepsy. The data were produced by immunoSEQ multiplex PCR, yet TCRdb's version contains in-frame clones alone and is incomplete. This repertoire shows tens of thousands of clones, around 83% found once; its top ten account for around 1.2%. General study results and limits: Blood of same and different patients, but not healthy controls, reportedly held recurring autoreactive clonotypes. Autoreactive clone sequences were missing from some blood memory CD4+ repertoires. Comparing one patient's CSF and blood CD4+ clonotypes highlighted HCRT- and TRIB2-specific autoreactive clonotypes.

This sequence joins TRBV29-1 and TRBJ1-1; a weak D match, TRBD1 (5 bases). The sample was CD45RA- memory CD4+ T cells from PBMCs. The sequence was collected from a human donor with narcolepsy. CDR3 in amino acids: CSVGQLNTEAFF. As DNA, the CDR3 is TGCAGCGTTGGACAGCTGAACACTGAAGCTTTCTTT.